This T cell receptor (beta chain) appears in the sequencing data of a study of T cell responses to AZD1222 COVID-19 vaccine. Generated by immunoSEQ multiplex PCR, the TCRdb table keeps only in-frame clones and is missing some. The sample has 120,000 to 150,000 clones, around nine tenths seen once. The input for sequencing was peripheral blood, taken on day 0 of AZD1222 vaccination. The clonotype was recovered from an adult in good health.

This CDR3 reads CASSAISTGTDEQFF. CDR3 DNA: TGCGCCAGCAGCGCTATATCGACAGGGACGGATGAGCAGTTCTTC. The chain is built from TRBV10-1 and TRBJ2-1; TRBD1 matches 7 bases. Germline CDR1 WNHNN, CDR2 SYGVQD (reference sequence). V shed 6 bases and J 8 bases; nucleotides not matched to a gene: 13. The CDR3 contains 15 residues.